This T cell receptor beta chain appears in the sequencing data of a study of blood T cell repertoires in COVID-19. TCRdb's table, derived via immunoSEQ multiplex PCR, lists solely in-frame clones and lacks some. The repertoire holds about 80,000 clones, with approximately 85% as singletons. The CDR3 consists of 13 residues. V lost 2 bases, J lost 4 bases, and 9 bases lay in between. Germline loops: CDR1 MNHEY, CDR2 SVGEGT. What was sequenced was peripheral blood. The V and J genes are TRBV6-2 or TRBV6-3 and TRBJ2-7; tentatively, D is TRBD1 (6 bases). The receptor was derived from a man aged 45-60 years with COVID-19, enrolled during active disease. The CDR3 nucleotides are TGTGCCAGCAGTTACAGGGACACTTACGAGCAGTACTTC. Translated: CASSYRDTYEQYF.